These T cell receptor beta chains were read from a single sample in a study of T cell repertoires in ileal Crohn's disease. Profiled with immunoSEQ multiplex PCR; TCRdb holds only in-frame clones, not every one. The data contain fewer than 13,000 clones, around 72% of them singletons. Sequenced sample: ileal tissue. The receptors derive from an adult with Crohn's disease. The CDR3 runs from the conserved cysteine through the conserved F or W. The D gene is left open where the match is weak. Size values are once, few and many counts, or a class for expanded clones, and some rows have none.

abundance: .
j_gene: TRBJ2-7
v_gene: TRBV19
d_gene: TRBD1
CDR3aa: CASSPSSGTGVYEQYF
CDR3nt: TGTGCCAGTAGCCCCTCGTCCGGGACAGGGGTCTACGAGCAGTACTTC

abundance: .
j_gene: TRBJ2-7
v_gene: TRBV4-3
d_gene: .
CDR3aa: CASSQDLQGYEQYF
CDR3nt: TGCGCCAGCAGCCAAGATCTACAGGGCTACGAGCAGTACTTC

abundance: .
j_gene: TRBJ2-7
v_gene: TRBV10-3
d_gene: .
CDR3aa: CAISRDKAYEQYF
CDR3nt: TGTGCCATCAGCCGGGACAAAGCCTACGAGCAGTACTTC

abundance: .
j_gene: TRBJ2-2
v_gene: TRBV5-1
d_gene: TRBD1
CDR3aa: CASSPTGGTGELFF
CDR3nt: TGCGCCAGCAGCCCCACAGGGGGCACCGGGGAGCTGTTTTTT

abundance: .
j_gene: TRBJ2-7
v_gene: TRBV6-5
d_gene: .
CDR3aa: CASSSNEGNEQYF
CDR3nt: TGTGCCAGCAGTTCAAACGAGGGAAACGAGCAGTACTTC

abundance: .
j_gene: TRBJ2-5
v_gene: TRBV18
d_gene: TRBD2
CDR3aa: CASSPGLAGGETQYF
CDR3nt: TGTGCCAGCTCACCAGGACTAGCGGGGGGAGAGACCCAGTACTTC

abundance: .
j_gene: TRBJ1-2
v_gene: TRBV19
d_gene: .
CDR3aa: CASSRVEWSFDYGYTF
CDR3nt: TGTGCCAGCAGCCGGGTTGAGTGGAGTTTTGACTATGGCTACACCTTC

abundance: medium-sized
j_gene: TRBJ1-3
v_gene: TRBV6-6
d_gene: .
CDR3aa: CASNIGTSSGNTIYF
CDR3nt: TGTGCCAGTAACATTGGTACCAGCTCTGGAAACACCATATATTTT

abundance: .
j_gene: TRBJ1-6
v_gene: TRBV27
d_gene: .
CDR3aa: CASSLAGSGSPLHF
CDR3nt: TGTGCCAGCAGTTTAGCAGGGTCGGGTTCACCCCTCCACTTT

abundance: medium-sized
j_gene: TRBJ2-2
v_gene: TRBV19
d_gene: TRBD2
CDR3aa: CAMAGANTGELFF
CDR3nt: TGTGCCATGGCGGGGGCGAACACCGGGGAGCTGTTTTTT

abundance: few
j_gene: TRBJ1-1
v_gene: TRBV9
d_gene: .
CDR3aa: CASSVDDTLGNTEAFF
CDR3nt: TGTGCCAGCAGCGTAGACGACACCCTGGGGAACACTGAAGCTTTCTTT

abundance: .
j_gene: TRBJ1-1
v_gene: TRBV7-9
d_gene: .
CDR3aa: CASSLQGRNTEAFF
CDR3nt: TGTGCCAGCAGCTTACAGGGGAGAAACACTGAAGCTTTCTTT

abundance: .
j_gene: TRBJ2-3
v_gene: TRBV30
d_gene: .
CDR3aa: CAWSVGWGFSSTDTQYF
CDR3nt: TGTGCCTGGAGTGTGGGGTGGGGCTTCTCTAGCACAGATACGCAGTATTTT

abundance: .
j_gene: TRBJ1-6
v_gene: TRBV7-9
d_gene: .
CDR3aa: CASSLDSNNSPLHF
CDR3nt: TGTGCCAGCAGCTTAGACAGCAATAATTCACCCCTCCACTTT

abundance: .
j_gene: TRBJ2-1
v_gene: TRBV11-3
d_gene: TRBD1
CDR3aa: CASSHGTGVNEQFF
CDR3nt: TGTGCCAGCAGCCACGGGACAGGGGTCAATGAGCAGTTCTTC

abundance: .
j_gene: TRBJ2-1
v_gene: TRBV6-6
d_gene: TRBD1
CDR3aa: CASRKDRAPYNEQFF
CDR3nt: TGTGCCAGCAGGAAAGACAGGGCCCCCTACAATGAGCAGTTCTTC

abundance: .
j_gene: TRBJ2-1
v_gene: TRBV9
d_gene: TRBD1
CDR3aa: CASSVAGQYNEQFF
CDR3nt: TGTGCCAGCAGCGTAGCGGGACAGTATAATGAGCAGTTCTTC

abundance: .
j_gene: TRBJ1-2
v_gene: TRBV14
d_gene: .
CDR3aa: CASSQEQNYGYTF
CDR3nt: TGTGCCAGCAGCCAAGAACAGAACTATGGCTACACCTTC

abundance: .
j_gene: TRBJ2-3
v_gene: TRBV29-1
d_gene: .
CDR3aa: CSVETLSGGDTQYF
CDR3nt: TGCAGCGTTGAAACCCTCTCGGGTGGAGATACGCAGTATTTT

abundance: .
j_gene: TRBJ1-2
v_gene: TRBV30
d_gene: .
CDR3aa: CAWSGGILSYTF
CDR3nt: TGTGCCTGGAGTGGGGGCATTTTAAGCTACACCTTC

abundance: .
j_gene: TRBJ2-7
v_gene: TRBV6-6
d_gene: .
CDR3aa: CASIRGNSYEQYF
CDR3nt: TGTGCCAGCATCCGGGGAAATTCCTACGAGCAGTACTTC

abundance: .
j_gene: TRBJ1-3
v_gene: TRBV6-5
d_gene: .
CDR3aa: CASSYSLSVSGNTIYF
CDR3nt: TGTGCCAGCAGTTATTCTCTATCCGTCTCTGGAAACACCATATATTTT

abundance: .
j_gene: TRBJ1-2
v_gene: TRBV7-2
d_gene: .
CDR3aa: CASSLGGQRRGYTF
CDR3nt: TGTGCCAGCAGCTTAGGCGGACAGCGTCGGGGCTACACCTTC

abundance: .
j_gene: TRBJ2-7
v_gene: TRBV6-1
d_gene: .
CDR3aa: CASSEAWAGGTYEQYF
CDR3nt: TGTGCCAGCAGTGAAGCTTGGGCAGGGGGGACCTACGAGCAGTACTTC

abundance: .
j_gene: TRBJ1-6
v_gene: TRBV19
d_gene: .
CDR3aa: CASTLDRRNSPLHF
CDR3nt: TGTGCCAGTACCCTCGACAGGCGGAATTCACCCCTCCACTTT

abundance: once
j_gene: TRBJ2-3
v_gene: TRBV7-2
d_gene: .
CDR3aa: CASSSPTRGRTDTQYF
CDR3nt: TGTGCCAGCAGCTCCCCGACTCGGGGGAGGACAGATACGCAGTATTTT

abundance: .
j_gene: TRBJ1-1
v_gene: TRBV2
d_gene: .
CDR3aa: CASSVRQGGQNTEAFF
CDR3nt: TGTGCCAGCAGTGTCCGTCAGGGCGGACAGAACACTGAAGCTTTCTTT

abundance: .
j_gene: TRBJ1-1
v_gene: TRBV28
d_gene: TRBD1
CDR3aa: CASSLADRGVSEAFF
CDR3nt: TGTGCCAGCAGTTTAGCTGACAGGGGGGTCTCCGAAGCTTTCTTT

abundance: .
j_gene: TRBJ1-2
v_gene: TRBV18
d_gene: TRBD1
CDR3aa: CASSRETGPEGYTF
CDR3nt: TGTGCCAGCTCACGGGAGACAGGGCCAGAAGGCTACACCTTC

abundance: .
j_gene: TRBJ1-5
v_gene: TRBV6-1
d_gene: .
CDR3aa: CASSAPGGYSNQPQHF
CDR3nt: TGTGCCAGCAGTGCCCCGGGGGGGTATAGCAATCAGCCCCAGCATTTT

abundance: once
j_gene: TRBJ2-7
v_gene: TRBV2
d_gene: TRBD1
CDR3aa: CASDRDNYEQYF
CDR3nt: TGTGCCAGCGACAGGGACAACTACGAGCAGTACTTC

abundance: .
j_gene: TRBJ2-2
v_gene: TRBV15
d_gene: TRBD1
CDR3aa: CATSPGQGNGELFF
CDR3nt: TGTGCCACCAGCCCGGGACAGGGTAACGGGGAGCTGTTTTTT

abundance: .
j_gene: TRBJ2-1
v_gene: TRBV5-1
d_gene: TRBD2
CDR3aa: CASSGGGTSYNEQFF
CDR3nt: TGCGCCAGCAGCGGCGGGGGGACCTCCTACAATGAGCAGTTCTTC

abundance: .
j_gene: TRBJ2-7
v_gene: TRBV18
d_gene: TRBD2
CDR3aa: CASSPYGTSGANEQYF
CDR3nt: TGTGCCAGCTCACCGTATGGGACTAGCGGGGCCAACGAGCAGTACTTC

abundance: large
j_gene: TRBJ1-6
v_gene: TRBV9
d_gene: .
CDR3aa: CASSVDAGWNSPLHF
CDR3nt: TGTGCCAGCAGCGTCGATGCGGGTTGGAATTCACCCCTCCACTTT

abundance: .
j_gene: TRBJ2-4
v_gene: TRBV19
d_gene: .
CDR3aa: CASSILVAGQNIQYF
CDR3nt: TGTGCCAGTAGTATTCTTGTGGCAGGGCAAAACATTCAGTACTTC

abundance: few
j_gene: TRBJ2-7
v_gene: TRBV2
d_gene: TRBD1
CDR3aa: CARGGQGYEQYF
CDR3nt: TGTGCCAGAGGGGGACAGGGCTACGAGCAGTACTTC

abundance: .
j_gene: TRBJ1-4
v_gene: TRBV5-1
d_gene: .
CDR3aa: CASSFPGNEKLFF
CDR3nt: TGCGCCAGCAGCTTCCCGGGTAATGAAAAACTGTTTTTT

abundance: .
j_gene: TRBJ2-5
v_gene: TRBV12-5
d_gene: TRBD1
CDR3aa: CASGLTLRDRVQEQYF
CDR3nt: TGTGCTAGTGGTTTGACTCTCCGGGACAGGGTCCAGGAGCAGTACTTC

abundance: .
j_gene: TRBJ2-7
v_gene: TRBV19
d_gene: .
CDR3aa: CASSIEGGSYEQYF
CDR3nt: TGTGCCAGTAGTATAGAAGGAGGGTCCTACGAGCAGTACTTC

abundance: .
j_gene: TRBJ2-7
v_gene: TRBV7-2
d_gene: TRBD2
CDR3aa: CASSLGGDLSYEQYF
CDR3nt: TGTGCCAGCAGCCTTGGGGGGGACCTCTCCTACGAGCAGTACTTC

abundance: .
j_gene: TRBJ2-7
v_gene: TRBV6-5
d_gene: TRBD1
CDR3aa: CASSYQGTGRDEQYF
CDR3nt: TGTGCCAGCAGTTATCAGGGGACAGGGAGGGACGAGCAGTACTTC

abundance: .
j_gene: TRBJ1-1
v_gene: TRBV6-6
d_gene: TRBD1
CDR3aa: CASRPTGGFAFF
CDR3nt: TGTGCCAGCAGGCCGACAGGGGGGTTCGCTTTCTTT

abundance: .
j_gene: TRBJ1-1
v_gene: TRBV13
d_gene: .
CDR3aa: CASSLGPGNTEAFF
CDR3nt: TGTGCCAGCAGCTTAGGGCCGGGGAACACTGAAGCTTTCTTT

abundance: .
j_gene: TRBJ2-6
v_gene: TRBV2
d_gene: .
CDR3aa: CASSTAPGANVLTF
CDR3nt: TGTGCCAGCAGTACTGCGCCTGGGGCCAACGTCCTGACTTTC